The next 15 T cell receptor beta chains were all read from a single sample in a study of neurological immune-mediated disorders. TCRdb re-analysed the 5' RACE reads in MiXCR, keeping a single row per CDR3 protein. The table lists tens of thousands of distinct CDR3 sequences, 9.4% of them singletons. Source material: PBMCs. The receptors come from a man aged 50-60 years in good health.

This clonotype was detected many times. The chain recombines TRBV7-8 with TRBJ2-3; D is perhaps TRBD2 (6 bases). The CDR3 consists of 15 residues. V was shortened by 1 base and J by 3 bases, with 11 bases between the two germline ends. Germline V gives CDR1 SGHVS, CDR2 FQNEAQ. The CDR3 DNA reads TGTGCCAGCAGCTTAGAGACTAGATGGACAGATACGCAGTATTTT. Translated, it gives CASSLETRWTDTQYF. The full variable domain, with the rest looked up from reference TRBV7-8 and TRBJ2-3, is GAGVSQSPRYKVAKRGQDVALRCDPISGHVSLFWYQQALGQGPEFLTYFQNEAQLDKSGLPSDRFFAERPEGSVSTLKIQRTQQEDSAVYLCASSLETRWTDTQYFGPGTRLTVL.

This clonotype was seen at least ten times. The rearrangement joins TRBV20-1 to TRBJ1-5, with 8 positions matching TRBD1. The CDR3 consists of 14 residues. J lost 7 bases, V lost 3 bases, and 8 bases had no gene match. Germline V gene sequence: CDR1 DFQATT, CDR2 SNEGSKA (reference sequence). DNA for the CDR3: TGCAGTGCTAGGGACCCAGGGGGCAGGCAGCCCCAGCATTTT. It is translated as CSARDPGGRQPQHF.

This chain uses TRBV12-3 or TRBV12-4 with TRBJ2-2, with 8 bases aligning to TRBD1. The CDR3 spans 14 residues. Trimming cost V 5 bases and J 7 bases; bases outside gene matches: 6. The CDR3 DNA follows: TGTGCCAGCAGTGCCGGACAGGGATTCGGGGAGCTGTTTTTT. Translating gives CASSAGQGFGELFF.

This clonotype occurred many times. J is TRBJ2-3 and V is TRBV28; 8 positions agree with TRBD1. Germline CDR1 MDHEN, CDR2 SYDVKM. The CDR3 runs 16 residues. V shed 2 bases and J 7 bases; nucleotides not matched to a gene: 11. CDR3 nucleotide sequence: TGTGCCAGCAGTTTACGCCGGGACAGGAGGCCTTATACGCAGTATTTT. Encoded protein: CASSLRRDRRPYTQYF.

This clonotype was picked up a small number of times. V is TRBV4-1 and J is TRBJ2-3, with D tentatively TRBD2 (5 bases). Germline V gives CDR1 MGHRA, CDR2 YSYEKL. The V end lost 3 bases, the J end lost 0 bases, and 13 bases lay between the germline ends. The CDR3 length is 16 residues. CDR3 loop: CASSQLGISSTDTQYF. CDR3 nucleotide sequence: TGCGCCAGCAGCCAGCTCGGGATTTCTAGCACAGATACGCAGTATTTT.

At least ten counts were recorded for this clonotype. The chain carries TRBV5-1 and TRBJ2-5, with a weak D call TRBD1 (5 bases). Trimming pared 0 bases from V and 3 bases from J, leaving 12 bases between. The CDR3 consists of 15 residues. The germline V gene encodes CDR1 SGHRS and CDR2 YFSETQ. CDR3 coding DNA: TGCGCCAGCAGCTTGGGGGGCCTCAGAGAAGAGACCCAGTACTTC. This gives the protein CASSLGGLREETQYF.

This clonotype was counted a few times. The CDR3 is CASSLATSGGVNEQFF. CDR3 sequence (DNA): TGCGCCAGCAGCTTGGCTACATCTGGCGGGGTTAATGAGCAGTTCTTC. The chain employs TRBV5-1 and TRBJ2-1; possibly TRBD2 for D (6 bases). Trimming removed 0 bases at V and 7 bases at J, with 17 bases between. The CDR3 covers 16 residues. Germline V gene sequence: CDR1 SGHRS, CDR2 YFSETQ. Using reference TRBV5-1 and TRBJ2-1 for the parts outside the CDR3, the full variable domain is KAGVTQTPRYLIKTRGQQVTLSCSPISGHRSVSWYQQTPGQGLQFLFEYFSETQRNKGNFPGRFSGRQFSNSRSEMNVSTLELGDSALYLCASSLATSGGVNEQFFGPGTRLTVL.

The table lists this clonotype with many counts. V is TRBV7-2 and J is TRBJ2-3; 16 bases map to TRBD2. With 0 bases clipped from V and 2 bases from J, the junction kept 5 bases outside the gene matches. The CDR3 covers 19 residues. Germline V gives CDR1 SGHTA, CDR2 FQGNSA. CDR3 loop: CASSLAGTSGGATTDTQYF. The CDR3 DNA is TGTGCCAGCAGCTTAGCCGGGACTAGCGGGGGGGCGACCACAGATACGCAGTATTTT.

This clonotype was picked up many times. The rearrangement uses TRBV20-1 and TRBJ1-1; possibly TRBD1 for D (6 bases). Trimming took 5 bases from V and 0 from J, leaving 16 bases between them. Germline V gives CDR1 DFQATT, CDR2 SNEGSKA (reference sequence). This CDR3 has 15 amino acids. The CDR3 bases are TGCAGTGCTGCCACCACGAGGGGGATGAACACTGAAGCTTTCTTT. Residues: CSAATTRGMNTEAFF.

This clonotype was found many times. The V call is TRBV7-9, the J call TRBJ2-7; D remains ambiguous. Trimming removed 1 base at V and 1 base at J, with 8 bases between. Germline CDR1 is SEHNR and CDR2 is FQNEAQ (reference sequence). This CDR3 has 14 residues. CDR3 DNA: TGTGCCAGCAGCTTAGTCCCTGAATCCTACGAGCAGTACTTC. It specifies CASSLVPESYEQYF. Full variable domain (remainder filled in from reference TRBV7-9 and TRBJ2-7): DTGVSQNPRHKITKRGQNVTFRCDPISEHNRLYWYRQTLGQGPEFLTYFQNEAQLEKSRLLSDRFSAERPKGSFSTLEIQRTEQGDSAMYLCASSLVPESYEQYFGPGTRLTVT.

This clonotype was seen at least ten times. J is TRBJ2-2 and V is TRBV7-9, with D perhaps matching TRBD1 or TRBD2 (5 bases each). CDR1 is SEHNR and CDR2 is FQNEAQ in the germline V gene (reference sequence). CDR3 length: 16 residues. The germline V and J ends were trimmed by 2 bases and 0 bases, with 10 bases remaining between them. The CDR3 DNA follows: TGTGCCAGCAGCTTATTTTGGGACGCGAACACCGGGGAGCTGTTTTTT. Its protein product is CASSLFWDANTGELFF.

This clonotype was seen ten or more times. The chain links TRBV6-2 or TRBV6-3 to TRBJ2-7, with a weak D call TRBD2 (6 bases). V lost 0 bases and J 2 bases, leaving 14 bases between the germline ends. The V gene's germline CDR1 is MNHEY and CDR2 SVGEGT. The CDR3 is made up of 16 amino acids. The CDR3 sequence is CASSYSSGVFPYEQYF. CDR3 sequence (DNA): TGTGCCAGCAGTTACTCATCGGGAGTCTTCCCCTACGAGCAGTACTTC.

In this sample, this clonotype turned up many times. This sequence joins TRBV5-5 and TRBJ2-1, with a possible D match to TRBD2 (6 bases). Trimming shortened V by 3 bases and J by 0 bases, and 19 bases separated the two germline ends. This CDR3 comprises 18 residues. Germline CDR1 reads SGHKS; CDR2 reads YYEKEE (reference sequence). CDR3 coding DNA: TGTGCCAGCAGCTGGGACGGGGGAAGGGTTGTCTCCTACAATGAGCAGTTCTTC. Its translation is CASSWDGGRVVSYNEQFF.

There are many counts of this clonotype. The DNA for the CDR3 is TGCAGCGCCGAGGAGGGGAAGCTGTTTTTT. Residues: CSAEEGKLFF. The chain carries TRBV29-1 and TRBJ2-2; D is possibly TRBD2 (6 bases). Germline CDR1 and CDR2: SQVTM and ANQGSEA. V was clipped by 7 bases and J by 12 bases, with 12 bases between them. The CDR3 totals 10 residues.

This clonotype has ten or more counts. V and J are TRBV12-3 or TRBV12-4 and TRBJ1-1, with unresolved D. The CDR3 is made up of 13 amino acids. The V end lost 5 bases, the J end lost 4 bases, and 11 bases lay between the germline ends. In DNA, the CDR3 is TGTGCCAGCAGTGCCAGACGAAGCACTGAAGCTTTCTTT. Translating it yields CASSARRSTEAFF.